The 7 T cell receptor beta chains presented below share a single source sample, sequenced in a study of CD4 T cells in relation to SARS-CoV-2 and coronaviruses. Profiling relied on immunoSEQ multiplex PCR, and the TCRdb table lists in-frame clones only, not all of them. The table shows 65,000 or so clones, with more than 75% occurring only once. Unexposed donor CD4+ T cells date from about 2011-2018, before the COVID-19 pandemic. Material for sequencing was memory CD4+ T cells from PBMCs. These receptors were collected from a human donor in good health.

The genes are TRBV5-1 and TRBJ2-3; D may be TRBD1 (5 bases). The CDR3 consists of 16 residues. The V gene's germline CDR1 is SGHRS and CDR2 YFSETQ. Trimming stripped 4 bases from V and 5 bases from J, with 20 bases between. Written as DNA, the CDR3 is TGCGCCAGCAGCATAGGACACTTAGGGGTGTTAGATACGCAGTATTTT. This encodes CASSIGHLGVLDTQYF.

The chain is built from TRBV29-1 and TRBJ2-7, with TRBD2 matching over 8 bases. Germline trimming cut 7 bases from V and 7 bases from J; bases unmatched to any gene: 15. This CDR3 spans 14 amino acids. Germline CDR1 reads SQVTM; CDR2 reads ANQGSEA. CDR3 in amino acids: CSALQGSGEREQYF. In nucleotides, the CDR3 is TGCAGCGCCCTTCAGGGTAGCGGGGAGCGGGAGCAGTACTTC.

The CDR3 nucleotides are TGCGCCAGCAGCTATGGGGGGTCAAACACCGGGGAGCTGTTTTTT. Amino acids: CASSYGGSNTGELFF. The J gene is TRBJ2-2, the V gene TRBV5-1; D perhaps matches TRBD2 (6 bases). This CDR3 is built from 15 residues. V lost 3 bases and J 2 bases, leaving 11 bases between the germline ends. From germline, CDR1 is SGHRS and CDR2 YFSETQ.

The V call is TRBV2, the J call TRBJ1-5, with 8 bases matching TRBD1. The CDR3 covers 16 residues. Germline assignment: CDR1 SNHLY and CDR2 FYNNEI. V lost 6 bases and J lost 7; bases outside the gene matches: 14. CDR3 DNA sequence: TGTGCCAGCAGACCAGGGGGCTTCCAGTCGTCCCAGCCCCAGCATTTT. It yields the protein CASRPGGFQSSQPQHF.

The chain uses TRBV7-3 and TRBJ1-1, with 8 bases matching TRBD1. The germline V gene encodes CDR1 SGHTA and CDR2 FQGTGA. V shed 6 bases, J shed 4 bases, and the junction held 7 bases outside the gene matches. The CDR3 loop spans 14 amino acids. Written as DNA, the CDR3 is TGTGCCAGCAGGCCTACAGGGGGAGGCACTGAAGCTTTCTTT. Amino acid sequence: CASRPTGGGTEAFF. The whole variable domain, remainder taken from reference TRBV7-3 and TRBJ1-1, is GAGVSQTPSNKVTEKGKYVELRCDPISGHTALYWYRQSLGQGPEFLIYFQGTGAADDSGLPNDRFFAVRPEGSVSTLKIQRTERGDSAVYLCASRPTGGGTEAFFGQGTRLTVV.

Concerning this clone itself: At one boundary the junction diverges from the germline segment, which might be a read error. This chain connects TRBV5-1 to TRBJ1-1; TRBD1 might be the D (5 bases). This CDR3 has 13 residues. The germline V gene has CDR1 SGHRS and CDR2 YFSETQ. Here the CDR3 DNA reads TGCGCCAGCAGGTTGGGTGGGGGTACTGAAGCTTTCTTT. Translated: CASRLGGGTEAFF.

The chain combines TRBV18 with TRBJ2-7; the D gene is possibly TRBD2 (6 bases). Trimming took 3 bases from V and 3 from J, leaving 18 bases between them. The germline gives CDR1 KGHSH, CDR2 LQKENI. CDR3 length: 16 amino acids. The CDR3 bases are TGTGCCAGCTCACCTTCCGGGCGAGGGCGGGACTACGAGCAGTACTTC. Protein sequence: CASSPSGRGRDYEQYF.